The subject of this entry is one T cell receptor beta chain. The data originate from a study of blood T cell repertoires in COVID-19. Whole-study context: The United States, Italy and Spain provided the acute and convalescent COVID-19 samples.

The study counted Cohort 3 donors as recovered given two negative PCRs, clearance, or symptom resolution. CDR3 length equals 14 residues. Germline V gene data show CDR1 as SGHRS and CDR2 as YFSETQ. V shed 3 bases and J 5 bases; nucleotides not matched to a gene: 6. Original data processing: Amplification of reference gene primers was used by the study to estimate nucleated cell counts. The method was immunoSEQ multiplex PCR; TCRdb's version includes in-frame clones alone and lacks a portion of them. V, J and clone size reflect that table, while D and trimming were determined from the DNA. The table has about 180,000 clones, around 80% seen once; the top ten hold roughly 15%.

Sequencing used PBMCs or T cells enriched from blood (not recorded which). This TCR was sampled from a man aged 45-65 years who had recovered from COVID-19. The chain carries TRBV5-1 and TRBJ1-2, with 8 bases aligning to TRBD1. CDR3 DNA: TGCGCCAGCAGCTCAAACAGGGGGAAGTATGGCTACACCTTC. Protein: CASSSNRGKYGYTF.